The clone carrying this T cell receptor (beta chain) was seen just once. What it binds is unknown. 60 Vbeta and 13 Jbeta primers were used in PCR. Authors' methods: Per a later analysis, the number of unique TCR beta chains was some 75 million, of which roughly 10 million were shared. Produced via immunoSEQ multiplex PCR; TCRdb's table is partial and in-frame only. V, J and clone size are those of that table, while D and trimming were read from the DNA. The table has about 190,000 clones, about four fifths seen once. This record belongs to a study of cytomegalovirus exposure and HLA in healthy donors. Regarding the study as a whole: Most TCR sequences proved rare, with some public TCRs found in many donors. Looking again later, the authors saw that most CMV-associated TCR beta chains seemed HLA-restricted. In a later analysis, TCR association rates varied by HLA locus: DRB1 most, HLA-C fewest.

Sequencing used PBMCs. The sequence was obtained from a boy younger than 18 in good health and CMV-seronegative.

CDR3 in amino acids: CASSPGTGGYTF. The CDR3 DNA is TGTGCCAGCAGTCCAGGGACTGGAGGCTACACCTTC. The genes are TRBV6-5 and TRBJ1-2, with D possibly TRBD1 on 5 matching bases. CDR3 length: 12 residues. V was cut by 5 bases and J by 8 bases, with 12 bases left in between. Germline CDR1 is MNHEY and CDR2 is SVGAGI.